These 20 T cell receptor beta chains originate from one sample sequenced in a study of long-term antiretroviral therapy in people with HIV. It was version v3.0 of the immunoSEQ assay that was run at survey level. Assay used: immunoSEQ multiplex PCR; TCRdb lists only in-frame clones, some missing. The sample records 35,000 to 50,000 clones, approximately 86% being singletons. The material sequenced was unsorted PBMCs, taken 0.1 years before starting antiretroviral therapy. All receptors come from a woman aged 50 to 60 with HIV.

The chain recombines TRBV7-3 with TRBJ2-2; 8 nucleotides agree with TRBD2. This CDR3 comprises 16 residues. Per the germline V gene, CDR1 is SGHTA and CDR2 is FQGTGA. V was pared by 6 bases and J by 0 bases, with 6 bases of the junction left unmatched. The CDR3 here is CASRLRGGANTGELFF. CDR3 DNA: TGTGCCAGCAGGCTACGGGGGGGCGCGAACACCGGGGAGCTGTTTTTT.

The chain carries TRBV21-1 and TRBJ2-1; the table assigns TRBD2, which was not confirmed against the DNA. TRBV21-1 is a known pseudogene. CDR3 length: 16 amino acids. CDR3 region: CASSRRLASSYNEQFF. The CDR3 DNA follows: TGTGCCAGCAGCAGACGACTAGCGAGCTCCTACAATGAGCAGTTCTTC.

This chain joins TRBV4-2 and TRBJ2-7; D is uncertain. The CDR3 is 16 residues long. Germline V lookup: CDR1 LGHNA, CDR2 YNFKEQ. The V and J ends lost 0 bases and 2 bases respectively, with 14 bases between them. The DNA of the CDR3 is TGTGCCAGCAGCCAAGATGCCGTTAACCCCACCTACGAGCAGTACTTC. Its translation: CASSQDAVNPTYEQYF.

The gene calls are TRBV11-3 and TRBJ2-1; D might be TRBD2 (5 bases). The germline V and J ends were trimmed by 1 base and 3 bases, with 10 bases remaining between them. Germline CDR1 and CDR2: SGHNT and YENEEA. This CDR3 is built from 15 residues. The CDR3, as DNA: TGTGCCAGCAGCTTAGGAGCGGCTGGCTACAATGAGCAGTTCTTC. Protein: CASSLGAAGYNEQFF. The full variable domain, in which reference TRBV11-3 and TRBJ2-1 provide the parts outside the CDR3, is EAGVVQSPRYKIIEKKQPVAFWCNPISGHNTLYWYLQNLGQGPELLIRYENEEAVDDSQLPKDRFSAERLKGVDSTLKIQPAELGDSAVYLCASSLGAAGYNEQFFGPGTRLTVL.

This sequence joins TRBV27 and TRBJ1-6; 7 nucleotides agree with TRBD1. The CDR3 consists of 14 residues. Per the germline V gene, CDR1 is MNHEY and CDR2 is SMNVEV (reference sequence). Trimming at V came to 5 bases and at J to 9 bases, leaving 7 bases not matched to a gene. This CDR3 is CASSQLGGGSPLHF. In DNA form, the CDR3 reads TGTGCCAGCAGTCAACTAGGGGGCGGTTCACCCCTCCACTTT.

The rearrangement joins TRBV6-5 to TRBJ1-5, with D perhaps matching TRBD1 (5 bases). V was clipped by 6 bases and J by 3 bases, with 12 bases between them. Looked up from germline, CDR1 is MNHEY and CDR2 is SVGAGI. This CDR3 has 14 amino acids. This chain's CDR3 is CASRRTPNNQPQHF. CDR3 in DNA: TGTGCCAGCAGACGGACACCTAACAATCAGCCCCAGCATTTT.

This clone was seen just once. V usage is TRBV2 and J usage is TRBJ2-3; D perhaps matches TRBD2 (6 bases). Per germline, CDR1 SNHLY and CDR2 FYNNEI. This CDR3 has 12 residues. The ends were cut back, 6 bases at V and 5 bases at J, with 9 bases in the middle. The CDR3 loop reads CASRGRLDTQYF. The CDR3 DNA reads as TGTGCCAGCAGGGGGAGGTTAGATACGCAGTATTTT.

A single count supports this clone. V usage is TRBV5-4 and J usage is TRBJ2-5; unclear D gene. Trimming took 4 bases from V and 2 from J, leaving 15 bases between them. In germline, CDR1 is SGHNT, CDR2 YYREEE (reference sequence). This CDR3 has 15 residues. CDR3 sequence reads: CASSDRRHQQETQYF. The CDR3 DNA sequence: TGTGCCAGCAGCGACCGGAGACACCAACAAGAGACCCAGTACTTC.

This sequence joins TRBV11-2 and TRBJ2-7, with 7 bases that match TRBD1. Germline loops: CDR1 SGHAT, CDR2 FQNNGV. The CDR3 is made up of 15 amino acids. The ends lost 4 bases at V and 6 bases at J; junction bases unmatched: 12. This CDR3 reads CASSSLTGSYGEQYF. The CDR3 DNA is TGTGCCAGCAGCTCTCTGACAGGGTCCTACGGCGAGCAGTACTTC.

The rearrangement joins TRBV2 to TRBJ2-5; 13 bases match TRBD2. With V trimmed by 7 bases and J by 5 bases, 7 bases remained unmatched. From germline, CDR1 is SNHLY and CDR2 FYNNEI. This CDR3 region has 15 residues. The CDR3 protein is CASIGLAGEVETQYF. In nucleotides, the CDR3 is TGTGCCAGCATCGGACTAGCGGGGGAGGTGGAGACCCAGTACTTC.

This clone was seen once. The rearrangement uses TRBV18 and TRBJ2-2; a weak D match, TRBD1 (6 bases). Looked up from germline, CDR1 is KGHSH and CDR2 is LQKENI. This CDR3 is 15 amino acids long. The V end was cut by 4 bases, the J end by 4 bases, with 13 bases between. The CDR3 DNA reads as TGTGCCAGCTCACTTGTTCAGGGGATCACCGGGGAGCTGTTTTTT. This codes for CASSLVQGITGELFF.

This clone has only a few counts. J is TRBJ2-5 and V is TRBV11-1, with D possibly being TRBD1 (6 bases). Germline CDR1 is SGHAT and CDR2 is FQDESV (reference sequence). The CDR3 has 14 amino acids. Trimming removed 5 bases at V and 5 bases at J, with 15 bases between. The DNA of the CDR3 is TGTGCCAGCAGCCCTGGGTGGGGGCAGGAGACCCAGTACTTC. This translates into CASSPGWGQETQYF.

This chain connects TRBV5-8 to TRBJ1-5, with D tentatively TRBD1 (6 bases). With 3 bases removed from V and 2 bases from J, the gap between germline ends came to 18 bases. Germline V lookup: CDR1 SGHTS, CDR2 YDEGEE. The CDR3 spans 17 residues. The CDR3 DNA sequence: TGTGCCAGCAGCTCTCGACAGGCCCAGACGCGCAATCAGCCCCAGCATTTT. Residues: CASSSRQAQTRNQPQHF. Drawing the rest from reference TRBV5-8 and TRBJ1-5, the complete variable domain is EAGVTQSPTHLIKTRGQQATLRCSPISGHTSVYWYQQALGLGLQFLLWYDEGEERNRGNFPPRFSGRQFPNYSSELNVNALELEDSALYLCASSSRQAQTRNQPQHFGDGTRLSIL.

The chain links TRBV6-1 to TRBJ2-7; 9 nucleotides agree with TRBD1. V shed 1 base and J 0 bases; nucleotides not matched to a gene: 7. This CDR3 spans 17 amino acids. Germline CDR1 and CDR2: MNHNS and SASEGT. The CDR3 reads CASSEDRGQISSYEQYF. CDR3 DNA: TGTGCCAGCAGTGAAGACAGGGGGCAAATTAGCTCCTACGAGCAGTACTTC.

This chain connects TRBV19 to TRBJ2-2; 8 bases fit TRBD2. The CDR3 consists of 15 residues. Germline CDR1 LNHDA, CDR2 SQIVND (reference sequence). V lost 3 bases to trimming and J lost 4 bases; unmatched junction nucleotides: 4. CDR3: CASSIAGGGTGELFF. CDR3 in DNA: TGTGCCAGTAGTATTGCCGGGGGGGGCACCGGGGAGCTGTTTTTT.

The chain links TRBV9 to TRBJ1-3; TRBD1 matches at 7 bases. This CDR3 region has 15 residues. V trimming: 4 bases; J trimming: 4 bases; junction bases outside the gene matches: 8. Germline V gene data show CDR1 as SGDLS and CDR2 as YYNGEE. CDR3 amino acids: CASSKAGTEGNTIYF. The CDR3 bases are TGTGCCAGCAGCAAAGCCGGGACAGAAGGAAACACCATATATTTT. The full variable domain, its missing parts supplied by reference TRBV9 and TRBJ1-3, is DSGVTQTPKHLITATGQRVTLRCSPRSGDLSVYWYQQSLDQGLQFLIQYYNGEERAKGNILERFSAQQFPDLHSELNLSSLELGDSALYFCASSKAGTEGNTIYFGEGSWLTVV.

The V call is TRBV27, the J call TRBJ2-3; D gene ambiguous. V was pared by 0 bases and J by 5 bases, with 21 bases between. There are 18 residues in the CDR3. Per germline, CDR1 MNHEY and CDR2 SMNVEV (reference sequence). As DNA, the CDR3 is TGTGCCAGCAGTTTATCGTTCGAGTCCGGGTTATATCGAGATACGCAGTATTTT. Translation gives CASSLSFESGLYRDTQYF.

The chain couples TRBV10-3 to TRBJ1-2; 7 bases agree with TRBD1. CDR3 size: 12 residues. Looked up from germline, CDR1 is ENHRY and CDR2 is SYGVKD. V dropped 3 bases and J dropped 6; count of bases not matched to a gene: 1. CDR3 sequence: CAISETGDGYTF. CDR3 DNA: TGTGCCATCAGTGAAACAGGGGATGGCTACACCTTC.

This chain connects TRBV5-1 to TRBJ2-7; weak D call: TRBD2 (5 bases). Trimming pared 2 bases from V and 6 bases from J, leaving 18 bases between. The CDR3 is made up of 15 amino acids. CDR1 is SGHRS, CDR2 YFSETQ, per germline. CDR3 residues: CASSLHSLGPLEQYF. The DNA for the CDR3 is TGCGCCAGCAGCTTACATTCACTAGGACCTCTCGAGCAGTACTTC. Supplemented by reference TRBV5-1 and TRBJ2-7, the full variable domain reads KAGVTQTPRYLIKTRGQQVTLSCSPISGHRSVSWYQQTPGQGLQFLFEYFSETQRNKGNFPGRFSGRQFSNSRSEMNVSTLELGDSALYLCASSLHSLGPLEQYFGPGTRLTVT.

This clone was recorded only once. The chain links TRBV29-1 to TRBJ2-1; 7 bases are shared with TRBD2. The CDR3 spans 13 residues. Per germline, CDR1 SQVTM and CDR2 ANQGSEA. V lost 1 base to trimming and J lost 3 bases; unmatched junction nucleotides: 0. This chain's CDR3 is CSVEASGYNEQFF. Here the CDR3 DNA reads TGCAGCGTTGAAGCTAGCGGCTACAATGAGCAGTTCTTC.